This T cell receptor beta chain came from a study of blood T cell repertoires in COVID-19. Overall study: Researchers got acute and convalescent COVID-19 samples from the United States, Italy and Spain.

This clone was recorded once. CDR3 length equals 15 residues. In germline, CDR1 is SGHTA, CDR2 FQGNSA. V shed 4 bases, J shed 2 bases, and the junction held 6 bases outside the gene matches. The participants were between about 18 and 90 years old and came from under 25 US areas. Participants were placed into cohorts based on the clinical history they reported. For recovered donors of Cohort 3, there were two negative PCRs, clearance, or symptom resolution. Data came from immunoSEQ multiplex PCR; TCRdb stores just in-frame clones and leaves some out. The sample includes about 280,000 clones, approximately 88% of them seen just once.

This rearrangement joins TRBV7-2 to TRBJ2-5, with 8 positions matching TRBD1. This receptor was obtained from a woman aged 40 to 50 who had recovered from COVID-19. Input material: PBMCs or T cells enriched from blood (not recorded which). The CDR3 bases are TGTGCCAGCAGCTCAGGGGGCGCGGGTCAAGAGACCCAGTACTTC. Amino acid sequence: CASSSGGAGQETQYF.